The rows below give T cell receptor beta chains drawn from one sample of a study of blood T cell repertoires in COVID-19. The assay was immunoSEQ multiplex PCR, and TCRdb's table has in-frame clones only and misses some. The sample yields under 300,000 clones, around 90% seen once. Sequencing used PBMCs or T cells enriched from blood (not recorded which). These receptors were collected from a woman aged 40 to 50 with acute COVID-19. Each CDR3 is given with its conserved first and last residue. The order of the fields is clone size, J gene, D gene, V gene, CDR3 protein, CDR3 DNA. A D gene is named only where the DNA matches it firmly. Some rows mark clone size as missing; the rest say once, few, many or name a class of expanded clone.

>NA|TRBJ2-1|TRBD2|TRBV28
CASSLTSGGASFF
TGTGCCAGCAGTCTCACTAGCGGGGGGGCCTCGTTCTTC
>NA|TRBJ1-2|TRBD1|TRBV7-9
CASSLRQGDGYTF
TGTGCCAGCAGCTTACGACAGGGAGATGGCTACACCTTC
>NA|TRBJ1-2|NA|TRBV20-1
CSASIGAQDGYTF
TGCAGTGCCAGTATAGGGGCGCAGGATGGCTACACCTTC
>NA|TRBJ1-4|TRBD1|TRBV5-1
CASSRLGVGQGGEKLFF
TGCGCCAGCAGCCGACTCGGAGTGGGACAGGGAGGGGAAAAACTGTTTTTT
>NA|TRBJ2-5|TRBD1|TRBV5-4
CATGQGQETQYF
TGTGCCACCGGACAGGGGCAAGAGACCCAGTACTTC
>NA|TRBJ2-1|TRBD1|TRBV19
CASSIERGQGFNEQFF
TGTGCCAGTAGTATCGAGCGGGGACAGGGGTTCAATGAGCAGTTCTTC
>NA|TRBJ2-5|NA|TRBV18
CASSPAAHQETQYF
TGTGCCAGCTCCCCAGCGGCCCACCAAGAGACCCAGTACTTC
>NA|TRBJ2-1|TRBD2|TRBV11-2
CASSAAGGWDNEQFF
TGTGCCAGCAGCGCCGCGGGGGGATGGGACAATGAGCAGTTCTTC
>NA|TRBJ1-1|NA|TRBV5-6
CASSRDTEAFF
TGTGCCAGCAGCCGTGACACTGAAGCTTTCTTT
>NA|TRBJ1-1|NA|TRBV2
CASRQGLNTEAFF
TGTGCCAGCAGGCAGGGGTTGAACACTGAAGCTTTCTTT
>NA|TRBJ2-1|NA|TRBV6-5
CASSYLRSGEQFF
TGTGCCAGCAGTTACCTAAGGAGTGGGGAGCAGTTCTTC
>NA|TRBJ1-5|TRBD1|TRBV30
CAWGGQGLNQPQHF
TGTGCCTGGGGGGGACAGGGTTTGAATCAGCCCCAGCATTTT
>NA|TRBJ2-6|NA|TRBV7-6
CASSLGQPVSGANVLTF
TGTGCCAGCAGCTTAGGACAGCCAGTCTCTGGGGCCAACGTCCTGACTTTC
>NA|TRBJ1-1|TRBD1|TRBV18
CASSQQGTGDTEAFF
TGTGCCAGCTCACAACAGGGGACAGGGGACACTGAAGCTTTCTTT
>NA|TRBJ2-7|NA|TRBV6-4
CASLLYEQYF
TGTGCCAGCTTGCTATACGAGCAGTACTTC
>NA|TRBJ2-4|NA|TRBV18
CASSPLADKNIQYF
TGTGCCAGCTCACCACTAGCGGACAAAAACATTCAGTACTTC
>NA|TRBJ2-3|TRBD2|TRBV4-1
CASSYKTASGSTDTQYF
TGCGCCAGCAGCTACAAGACGGCTAGCGGGAGCACAGATACGCAGTATTTT
>NA|TRBJ2-7|NA|TRBV27
CASRAMGSGREQYF
TGTGCCAGCCGAGCTATGGGGTCAGGGCGAGAGCAGTACTTC
>NA|TRBJ1-2|TRBD1|TRBV2
CASTAQGAGGYTF
TGTGCCAGCACCGCACAGGGGGCAGGTGGCTACACCTTC
>NA|TRBJ1-6|TRBD1|TRBV7-2
CASRLDRGWNSPLHF
TGTGCCAGCAGGTTGGACAGGGGATGGAATTCACCCCTCCACTTT
>once|TRBJ2-3|NA|TRBV6-4
CASSEGGFTDTQYF
TGTGCCAGCAGTGAAGGCGGATTCACAGATACGCAGTATTTT
>NA|TRBJ1-1|NA|TRBV7-8
CASRKTGNTEAFF
TGTGCCAGCCGAAAGACAGGGAACACTGAAGCTTTCTTT
>NA|TRBJ1-5|NA|TRBV7-3
CASSLGGPNNQPQHF
TGTGCCAGCAGCTTAGGGGGCCCCAACAATCAGCCCCAGCATTTT
>NA|TRBJ2-7|TRBD1|TRBV5-1
CASTGVTYEQYF
TGCGCCAGTACAGGGGTTACCTACGAGCAGTACTTC
>NA|TRBJ1-1|NA|TRBV5-8
CASSLKQGNTEAFF
TGTGCCAGCAGCTTAAAACAGGGGAACACTGAAGCTTTCTTT
>NA|TRBJ2-3|TRBD1|TRBV5-6
CASLRDRRKDTQYF
TGTGCCAGCCTCCGGGACAGGAGAAAAGATACGCAGTATTTT
>once|TRBJ2-7|TRBD1|TRBV4-1
CASRSLGTGSYEQYF
TGCGCCAGCAGGTCACTCGGGACAGGCTCCTACGAGCAGTACTTC
>NA|TRBJ1-6|NA|TRBV2
CASTLIRRIGVSPLHF
TGTGCCAGCACTTTAATCCGACGGATCGGGGTTTCACCCCTCCACTTT
>NA|TRBJ2-3|TRBD2|TRBV18
CASSALAGATDTQYF
TGTGCCAGCTCTGCCTTGGCGGGAGCCACAGATACGCAGTATTTT
>NA|TRBJ1-1|NA|TRBV7-9
CASSLFTNYFKQVNTEAFF
TGTGCCAGCAGCTTATTCACCAATTATTTTAAGCAGGTGAACACTGAAGCTTTCTTT
>NA|TRBJ2-7|NA|TRBV21-1
CASTYWRPRSYEQYF
TGTGCCAGCACATACTGGCGGCCTCGCTCCTACGAGCAGTACTTC
>NA|TRBJ2-2|NA|TRBV11-3
CASSPKEGGELFF
TGTGCCAGCAGCCCCAAGGAGGGCGGGGAGCTGTTTTTT
>NA|TRBJ2-7|NA|TRBV6-5
CASSFDSGRTSYEQYF
TGTGCCAGCAGTTTTGATAGCGGTCGCACTTCCTACGAGCAGTACTTC
>NA|TRBJ2-1|TRBD2|TRBV2
CASGTSGFGEQFF
TGTGCCAGCGGGACTAGCGGGTTTGGTGAGCAGTTCTTC
>NA|TRBJ1-1|NA|TRBV19
CASRLQGLGNTEAFF
TGTGCCAGTAGGTTACAGGGTCTAGGTAACACTGAAGCTTTCTTT
>NA|TRBJ2-3|TRBD2|TRBV4-2
CASSRTSGGTDTQYF
TGTGCCAGCAGCCGGACTAGCGGGGGGACAGATACGCAGTATTTT